Listed below are T cell receptor beta chains from one sample, sequenced in a study of CD8 T cells in ankylosing spondylitis. TCRdb reprocessed the 5' RACE reads via MiXCR and lists one record per CDR3 protein. Among just under 550,000 distinct CDR3 sequences, 9.5% to 15% were seen once, and the ten largest hold nearly 7%. The specimen sequenced was blood, either unsorted or a sorted T cell fraction (not recorded which). The receptors stem from a male donor with ankylosing spondylitis. Each CDR3 is given with its conserved first and last residue. The order of the fields is J gene, D gene, clone size, V gene, CDR3 length, CDR3 protein, CDR3 DNA. D genes are given only for firm matches. The listing skips clone size in some rows; elsewhere it reads once, few, many or a size class.

>TRBJ2-1|TRBD2|-|TRBV18|16
CASSPELAGVSNEQFF
TGTGCCAGCTCACCCGAACTAGCGGGAGTAAGTAATGAGCAGTTCTTC
>TRBJ1-1|-|many|TRBV29-1|13
CSAGRGGNTEAFF
TGCAGCGCCGGGCGGGGGGGGAACACTGAAGCTTTCTTT
>TRBJ1-2|-|many|TRBV20-1|11
CSALSNYGYTF
TGCAGTGCCCTCTCTAACTATGGCTACACCTTC
>TRBJ1-5|TRBD1|many|TRBV3-1|16
CASSPRQGPGNQPQHF
TGTGCCAGCAGCCCAAGACAGGGTCCGGGCAATCAGCCCCAGCATTTT
>TRBJ2-1|TRBD2|few|TRBV12-3/TRBV12-4|14
CASTISGSLNEQFF
TGTGCCAGCACCATCAGCGGGAGCCTCAATGAGCAGTTCTTC
>TRBJ1-2|TRBD1|few|TRBV3-1|16
CASSPLQGAANYGYTF
TGTGCCAGCAGCCCCCTACAGGGGGCGGCTAACTATGGCTACACCTTC
>TRBJ2-2|-|many|TRBV5-1|15
CASSSARGSTGELFF
TGCGCCAGCAGCTCGGCTCGGGGGAGCACCGGGGAGCTGTTTTTT
>TRBJ1-2|-|few|TRBV20-1|14
CSARSGVNNYGYTF
TGCAGTGCCAGATCGGGAGTTAATAACTATGGCTACACCTTC
>TRBJ1-5|-|-|TRBV7-9|13
CASSPGVSQPQHF
TGTGCCAGCAGCCCAGGGGTATCTCAGCCCCAGCATTTT
>TRBJ2-2|-|-|TRBV18|16
CASSPPQGGNTGELFF
TGTGCCAGCTCACCACCCCAGGGGGGCAACACCGGGGAGCTGTTTTTT